The rows below give T cell receptor beta chains drawn from one sample of a study of cytomegalovirus exposure and HLA in healthy donors. The repertoire was sequenced with immunoSEQ multiplex PCR; TCRdb's copy has only in-frame clones and lacks some. This table holds under 300,000 clones, around 90% found once. Sequenced material: PBMCs. The receptors were gathered from a woman aged 18-30 years in good health and CMV-seronegative. Both conserved end residues are part of each CDR3. A D gene is named only where the DNA matches it firmly. A clone size is listed for some rows: how often the clone was seen (once, few, many), or a class if it is expanded.

v_call: TRBV6-6; d_call: -; clone_size: few; j_call: TRBJ1-5; cdr3_nt: TGTGCCAGCAGTTACACGGGGTCGGGCAATCAGCCCCAGCATTTT; cdr3_aa: CASSYTGSGNQPQHF
v_call: TRBV7-2; d_call: -; clone_size: many; j_call: TRBJ1-3; cdr3_nt: TGTGCCAGCACCCTAGGGACAACTGGAAACACCATATATTTT; cdr3_aa: CASTLGTTGNTIYF
v_call: TRBV27; d_call: -; clone_size: few; j_call: TRBJ1-5; cdr3_nt: TGTGCCAGCAGTTCCCGACAGGGCAATCAGCCCCAGCATTTT; cdr3_aa: CASSSRQGNQPQHF
v_call: TRBV5-1; d_call: -; clone_size: -; j_call: TRBJ1-4; cdr3_nt: TGCGCCAGCAGCGTACAGGGTGCAACTGGAACTAATGAAAAACTGTTTTTT; cdr3_aa: CASSVQGATGTNEKLFF
v_call: TRBV18; d_call: -; clone_size: once; j_call: TRBJ2-5; cdr3_nt: TGTGCCAGCTCACCATATCCAGCAGGGCACCAAGAGACCCAGTACTTC; cdr3_aa: CASSPYPAGHQETQYF
v_call: TRBV19; d_call: TRBD1; clone_size: -; j_call: TRBJ1-2; cdr3_nt: TGTGCCAGTAACCTCGGATCACAGGGGGACTATGGCTACACCTTC; cdr3_aa: CASNLGSQGDYGYTF
v_call: TRBV14; d_call: -; clone_size: -; j_call: TRBJ2-3; cdr3_nt: TGTGCCAGCAGCGCCGGACAGCCCAGCACAGATACGCAGTATTTT; cdr3_aa: CASSAGQPSTDTQYF
v_call: TRBV30; d_call: TRBD1; clone_size: -; j_call: TRBJ1-2; cdr3_nt: TGTGCCTGGAGTACAGGGGGTGACTATGGCTACACCTTC; cdr3_aa: CAWSTGGDYGYTF
v_call: TRBV5-4; d_call: TRBD2; clone_size: -; j_call: TRBJ2-3; cdr3_nt: TGTGCCAGCAGCTTGGATTTTAGCGGGGGCCTGCATACAGATACGCAGTATTTT; cdr3_aa: CASSLDFSGGLHTDTQYF
v_call: TRBV10-3; d_call: TRBD1; clone_size: -; j_call: TRBJ2-7; cdr3_nt: TGTGCCATCAGTAAGGGACAGGGGGCTGCGGACGAGCAGTACTTC; cdr3_aa: CAISKGQGAADEQYF
v_call: TRBV9; d_call: TRBD1; clone_size: -; j_call: TRBJ1-3; cdr3_nt: TGTGCCAGCAGCGTAGGGGACAGGTCTGGAAACACCATATATTTT; cdr3_aa: CASSVGDRSGNTIYF
v_call: TRBV28; d_call: -; clone_size: -; j_call: TRBJ1-1; cdr3_nt: TGTGCCAGCAGTCCAGAGGGGGTCAGCCCAAGGTACACTGAAGCTTTCTTT; cdr3_aa: CASSPEGVSPRYTEAFF
v_call: TRBV9; d_call: TRBD1; clone_size: -; j_call: TRBJ1-2; cdr3_nt: TGTGCCAGCAGCCCGGGACAGGGCCTATATGGCTACACCTTC; cdr3_aa: CASSPGQGLYGYTF
v_call: TRBV28; d_call: -; clone_size: -; j_call: TRBJ1-2; cdr3_nt: TGTGCCAGCAGTTTACCGACAGACGGCTATGGCTACACCTTC; cdr3_aa: CASSLPTDGYGYTF
v_call: TRBV10-1; d_call: TRBD1; clone_size: -; j_call: TRBJ1-1; cdr3_nt: TGCGCCAGCAGTGACGTACAGGGGATGGACACTGAAGCTTTCTTT; cdr3_aa: CASSDVQGMDTEAFF
v_call: TRBV4-3; d_call: -; clone_size: -; j_call: TRBJ1-5; cdr3_nt: TGCGCCAGCAGCCAATACAGATATAGCAATCAGCCCCAGCATTTT; cdr3_aa: CASSQYRYSNQPQHF
v_call: TRBV25-1; d_call: TRBD1; clone_size: -; j_call: TRBJ2-7; cdr3_nt: TGTGCCAGCAGTGGACCCGGGACAGGGGGGTTCGAGCAGTACTTC; cdr3_aa: CASSGPGTGGFEQYF
v_call: TRBV28; d_call: -; clone_size: -; j_call: TRBJ2-7; cdr3_nt: TGTGCCAGCACGGGATCCGGCGAGCAGTACTTC; cdr3_aa: CASTGSGEQYF
v_call: TRBV2; d_call: TRBD1; clone_size: -; j_call: TRBJ1-6; cdr3_nt: TGTGCCAGCATGGCCCGGGACAGCTATAATTCACCCCTCCACTTT; cdr3_aa: CASMARDSYNSPLHF
v_call: TRBV5-1; d_call: -; clone_size: -; j_call: TRBJ2-6; cdr3_nt: TGCGCCAGCAAAATCCGCTCTGGGGCCAACGTCCTGACTTTC; cdr3_aa: CASKIRSGANVLTF
v_call: TRBV6-6; d_call: -; clone_size: -; j_call: TRBJ2-5; cdr3_nt: TGTGCCAGCAGTTACTTAGAGGTGGAGACCCAGTACTTC; cdr3_aa: CASSYLEVETQYF
v_call: TRBV4-3; d_call: TRBD1; clone_size: -; j_call: TRBJ2-1; cdr3_nt: TGCGCCAGCTCCCGGCGGACAGGGTTTTACAATGAGCAGTTCTTC; cdr3_aa: CASSRRTGFYNEQFF
v_call: TRBV19; d_call: -; clone_size: few; j_call: TRBJ1-6; cdr3_nt: TGTGCCAGTAGTCCGAGCAGGGCTCTTAATTCACCCCTCCACTTT; cdr3_aa: CASSPSRALNSPLHF
v_call: TRBV11-2; d_call: TRBD1; clone_size: -; j_call: TRBJ1-2; cdr3_nt: TGTGCCAGCTCCGATTACAGGGGAGGCTCCTATGGCTACACCTTC; cdr3_aa: CASSDYRGGSYGYTF
v_call: TRBV5-1; d_call: -; clone_size: -; j_call: TRBJ2-5; cdr3_nt: TGCGCCAGCAGCAAAGCAAGCATTACGGGTCAAGAGACCCAGTACTTC; cdr3_aa: CASSKASITGQETQYF
v_call: TRBV11-1; d_call: TRBD1; clone_size: -; j_call: TRBJ1-1; cdr3_nt: TGTGCCAGCAGCTTAGCCTGGACAGGGAACACTGAAGCTTTCTTT; cdr3_aa: CASSLAWTGNTEAFF
v_call: TRBV7-8; d_call: -; clone_size: -; j_call: TRBJ2-5; cdr3_nt: TGTGCCAGCAGCTTTTACGTACGGGGTGAATCCCGAGAGACCCAGTACTTC; cdr3_aa: CASSFYVRGESRETQYF
v_call: TRBV7-9; d_call: TRBD2; clone_size: -; j_call: TRBJ2-3; cdr3_nt: TGTGCCAGCAGCCTCGGGGGGACCGTGGGAAATACGCAGTATTTT; cdr3_aa: CASSLGGTVGNTQYF
v_call: TRBV28; d_call: TRBD1; clone_size: -; j_call: TRBJ1-2; cdr3_nt: TGTGCCAGCAGTTTCCTTGGGGGACAGGGGCGTCATGGCTACACCTTC; cdr3_aa: CASSFLGGQGRHGYTF
v_call: TRBV30; d_call: -; clone_size: few; j_call: TRBJ1-6; cdr3_nt: TGTGCCTGGACGGCAGGGCCAAATTCACCCCTCCACTTT; cdr3_aa: CAWTAGPNSPLHF
v_call: TRBV9; d_call: -; clone_size: few; j_call: TRBJ2-4; cdr3_nt: TGTGCCAGCAGCGTAGACAAGGGGGACATTCAGTACTTC; cdr3_aa: CASSVDKGDIQYF
v_call: TRBV27; d_call: TRBD1; clone_size: -; j_call: TRBJ2-7; cdr3_nt: TGTGCCAGCAGTTTAGTGGGACAGGGTTCCTACGAGCAGTACTTC; cdr3_aa: CASSLVGQGSYEQYF
v_call: TRBV5-1; d_call: TRBD2; clone_size: -; j_call: TRBJ2-5; cdr3_nt: TGCGCCAGCAGCTTGGATGCGGGGGGGTTAGAGACCCAGTACTTC; cdr3_aa: CASSLDAGGLETQYF
v_call: TRBV6-5; d_call: -; clone_size: -; j_call: TRBJ2-7; cdr3_nt: TGTGCCAGCAGTTACAGGCAGGGGAGAATCGAGCAGTACTTC; cdr3_aa: CASSYRQGRIEQYF
v_call: TRBV6-1; d_call: TRBD1; clone_size: once; j_call: TRBJ1-1; cdr3_nt: TGTGCCAGCATGGACAGGGTAGATATTATTGAAGCTTTCTTT; cdr3_aa: CASMDRVDIIEAFF
v_call: TRBV6-5; d_call: TRBD1; clone_size: few; j_call: TRBJ1-2; cdr3_nt: TGTGCCAGTTCTGGCTACAGGGGTCATAACTATGGCTACACCTTC; cdr3_aa: CASSGYRGHNYGYTF
v_call: TRBV9; d_call: TRBD2; clone_size: -; j_call: TRBJ2-5; cdr3_nt: TGTGCCAGCAGCGTAGGGGTAGCGGGGGGGCAAGAGACCCAGTACTTC; cdr3_aa: CASSVGVAGGQETQYF
v_call: TRBV5-1; d_call: TRBD2; clone_size: -; j_call: TRBJ2-1; cdr3_nt: TGCGCCAGCGGCAAACTAGCGGGTTACAATGAGCAGTTCTTC; cdr3_aa: CASGKLAGYNEQFF
v_call: TRBV7-6; d_call: TRBD1; clone_size: -; j_call: TRBJ2-5; cdr3_nt: TGTGCCATTAAGGGGGCCGAGGAGACCCAGTACTTC; cdr3_aa: CAIKGAEETQYF
v_call: TRBV2; d_call: -; clone_size: -; j_call: TRBJ2-7; cdr3_nt: TGTGCCAGCAGTGAACAGGCACACTACGAGCAGTACTTC; cdr3_aa: CASSEQAHYEQYF
v_call: TRBV7-9; d_call: -; clone_size: few; j_call: TRBJ2-7; cdr3_nt: TGTGCCAGCAGCTTAATCCGGCTAGCCCAATCCTACGAGCAGTACTTC; cdr3_aa: CASSLIRLAQSYEQYF
v_call: TRBV7-9; d_call: TRBD1; clone_size: -; j_call: TRBJ1-5; cdr3_nt: TGTGCCAGCAGCTCGGCAGGGGGTAGTCAGCCCCAGCATTTT; cdr3_aa: CASSSAGGSQPQHF
v_call: TRBV27; d_call: -; clone_size: -; j_call: TRBJ2-1; cdr3_nt: TGTGCCAGCAGTTTGGGGGGACTCGGTGAGCAGTTCTTC; cdr3_aa: CASSLGGLGEQFF
v_call: TRBV9; d_call: -; clone_size: -; j_call: TRBJ1-1; cdr3_nt: TGTGCCAGCAGCGCCGCGGGACCGGAGAACACTGAAGCTTTCTTT; cdr3_aa: CASSAAGPENTEAFF
v_call: TRBV20-1; d_call: -; clone_size: -; j_call: TRBJ1-1; cdr3_nt: TGCAGTGCTAGGAGGAACACTGAAGCTTTCTTT; cdr3_aa: CSARRNTEAFF
v_call: TRBV6-5; d_call: TRBD1; clone_size: -; j_call: TRBJ1-1; cdr3_nt: TGTGCCAGCAGTTCCCGGGGACAGGGCGGCACTGAAGCTTTCTTT; cdr3_aa: CASSSRGQGGTEAFF
v_call: TRBV5-1; d_call: TRBD1; clone_size: -; j_call: TRBJ2-5; cdr3_nt: TGCGCCAGCAGCTGGGACAGGCAAGAGACCCAGTACTTC; cdr3_aa: CASSWDRQETQYF
v_call: TRBV7-9; d_call: -; clone_size: once; j_call: TRBJ2-5; cdr3_nt: TGTGCCAGCAGGGAGGCGGAGACCCAGTACTTC; cdr3_aa: CASREAETQYF
v_call: TRBV11-2; d_call: TRBD2; clone_size: -; j_call: TRBJ2-3; cdr3_nt: TGTGCCAGCAGCTTAGGGGGGGGGACAGATACGCAGTATTTT; cdr3_aa: CASSLGGGTDTQYF